Following are 3 T cell receptor beta chains from one sample sequenced in a study of OX40 agonist ivuxolimab in advanced cancers. Some clones are missing from TCRdb's copy, which holds only in-frame ones; the method was immunoSEQ multiplex PCR. The table shows roughly 70,000 clones, with roughly 84% occurring only once. Material: CD4+ or CD8+ T cells sorted from blood, obtained in a trial of the OX40 agonist ivuxolimab. These receptors all stem from an adult with an advanced solid tumor such as melanoma, head and neck, liver or kidney cancer.

V and J are TRBV7-8 and TRBJ1-3; 7 positions match TRBD1. The CDR3 is 16 amino acids. Trimming took 3 bases from V and 0 from J; bases not matched to a gene: 5. Germline-derived CDR1 and CDR2 are SGHVS and FQNEAQ. Here the CDR3 DNA reads TGTGCCAGCAGCTTGGGACAGCCCTCCTCTGGAAACACCATATATTTT. Translation gives CASSLGQPSSGNTIYF.

This clone has just a few counts. The J gene is TRBJ1-1, the V gene TRBV5-1; D gene uncertain. This CDR3 has 14 residues. Germline-derived CDR1 and CDR2 are SGHRS and YFSETQ. V was shortened by 2 bases and J by 1 base, with 9 bases between the two germline ends. In DNA form, the CDR3 reads TGCGCCAGCAGCTTATACGGCGGGAACACTGAAGCTTTCTTT. Its protein product is CASSLYGGNTEAFF.

The V and J genes are TRBV29-1 and TRBJ2-3; the D is unclear. The CDR3 consists of 12 residues. Trimming cost V 6 bases and J 3 bases, with 10 bases left between them. Germline V gene lookup returns CDR1 SQVTM and CDR2 ANQGSEA. CDR3 DNA: TGCAGCGTCCGTCTGGTAACAGATACGCAGTATTTT. Translating gives CSVRLVTDTQYF.